The 6 T cell receptor beta chains given below trace back to one sample, sequenced in a study of CD8 T cells in ankylosing spondylitis. TCRdb re-analysed the 5' RACE reads in MiXCR, keeping a single row per CDR3 protein. Here the sample spans some 130,000 distinct CDR3 sequences, around 7.9% being singletons. The sample was blood, either unsorted or a sorted T cell fraction (not recorded which). The receptor set was obtained from a female donor with ankylosing spondylitis or in good health (not recorded which).

Relative to its sample, this clonotype is medium-sized (0.01 to 0.1%). The chain is built from TRBV29-1 and TRBJ2-3; TRBD1 aligns across 9 bases. The trim removed 7 bases at V and 0 bases at J, leaving 17 bases unmatched. Germline V gives CDR1 SQVTM, CDR2 ANQGSEA. The CDR3 sequence is 18 residues long. CDR3 in amino acids: CSAGQGFLSHLSTDTQYF. In DNA form, the CDR3 reads TGCAGCGCTGGACAGGGGTTCCTTTCCCACCTTAGCACAGATACGCAGTATTTT.

This clonotype was seen ten or more times. The chain has TRBV12-3 or TRBV12-4 and TRBJ2-5; 8 bases map to TRBD2. V shed 1 base and J 3 bases; nucleotides not matched to a gene: 16. CDR3 size: 19 residues. In nucleotides, the CDR3 is TGTGCCAGCAGTTTAGGCGGGGGCGGGGGGCCAATAACTGAAGAGACCCAGTACTTC. Translation gives CASSLGGGGGPITEETQYF.

This clonotype was detected many times. This sequence joins TRBV29-1 and TRBJ2-7; D is possibly TRBD1 or TRBD2 (5 bases each). The CDR3 runs to 15 residues. Trimming removed 1 base from V and 2 bases from J, with 15 bases in between. From germline, CDR1 is SQVTM and CDR2 ANQGSEA. The CDR3 nucleotides read TGCAGCGTTGAAGCGACCGAAGGGGACCCCTACGAGCAGTACTTC. It specifies CSVEATEGDPYEQYF.

This clonotype was observed many times. The chain has TRBV28 and TRBJ1-1; TRBD1 matches 9 bases. The CDR3 is made up of 15 amino acids. CDR1 is MDHEN, CDR2 SYDVKM, per germline. The V gene end was trimmed by 5 bases and the J gene end by 3 bases; junction bases not matched to a gene: 7. The CDR3 spells CASSTGQGWYTEAFF. The CDR3 DNA follows: TGTGCCAGCAGTACGGGACAGGGATGGTACACTGAAGCTTTCTTT.

This clonotype was detected ten times or more. J is TRBJ1-1 and V is TRBV24-1, with a weak D call TRBD1 (6 bases). CDR3 size: 15 residues. Germline CDR1 is KGHDR and CDR2 is SFDVKD. Trimming shortened V by 2 bases and J by 3 bases, and 12 bases separated the two germline ends. DNA for the CDR3: TGTGCCACCAGTGATTCGACAGGAGGGGACACTGAAGCTTTCTTT. Translated, it gives CATSDSTGGDTEAFF.

This clonotype showed up many times. The chain carries TRBV28 and TRBJ2-2, with D perhaps TRBD1 (6 bases). V lost 5 bases, J lost 0 bases, and 13 bases lay in between. The CDR3 consists of 16 residues. CDR1 and CDR2 from the germline V gene are MDHEN and SYDVKM. CDR3 protein: CASSPPGHSNTGELFF. The CDR3 bases are TGTGCCAGCAGTCCACCGGGACACTCGAACACCGGGGAGCTGTTTTTT.